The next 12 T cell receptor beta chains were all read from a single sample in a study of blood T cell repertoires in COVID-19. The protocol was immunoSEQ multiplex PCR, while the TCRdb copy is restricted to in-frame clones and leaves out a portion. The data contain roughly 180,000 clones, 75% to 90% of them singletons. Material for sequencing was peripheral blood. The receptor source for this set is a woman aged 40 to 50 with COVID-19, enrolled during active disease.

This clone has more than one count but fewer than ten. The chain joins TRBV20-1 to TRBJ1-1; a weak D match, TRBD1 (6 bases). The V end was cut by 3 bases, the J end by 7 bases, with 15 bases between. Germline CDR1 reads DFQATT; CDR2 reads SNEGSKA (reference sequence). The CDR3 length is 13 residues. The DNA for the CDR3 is TGCAGTGCTAGTTTGTGGGGACATAGTGAAGCTTTCTTT. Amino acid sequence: CSASLWGHSEAFF.

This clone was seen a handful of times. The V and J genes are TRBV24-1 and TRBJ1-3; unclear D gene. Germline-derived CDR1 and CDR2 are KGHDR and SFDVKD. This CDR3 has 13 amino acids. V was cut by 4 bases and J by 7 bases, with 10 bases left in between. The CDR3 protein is CATSDRHANTIYF. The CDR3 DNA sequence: TGTGCCACCAGTGACCGACATGCTAACACCATATATTTT.

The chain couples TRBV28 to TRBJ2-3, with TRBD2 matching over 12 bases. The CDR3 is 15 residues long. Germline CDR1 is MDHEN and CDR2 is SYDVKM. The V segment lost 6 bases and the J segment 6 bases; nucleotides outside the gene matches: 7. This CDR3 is CASSDPGTSGDTQYF. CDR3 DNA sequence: TGTGCCAGCAGCGACCCGGGGACTAGCGGGGATACGCAGTATTTT. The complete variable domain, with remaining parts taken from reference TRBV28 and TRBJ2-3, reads DVKVTQSSRYLVKRTGEKVFLECVQDMDHENMFWYRQDPGLGLRLIYFSYDVKMKEKGDIPEGYSVSREKKERFSLILESASTNQTSMYLCASSDPGTSGDTQYFGPGTRLTVL.

This CDR3 is CAVMRQVGTDTQYF. In DNA, the CDR3 is TGTGCCGTTATGAGACAGGTCGGCACAGATACGCAGTATTTT. V gene TRBV2 combines with J gene TRBJ2-3; D possibly corresponds to TRBD1 (6 bases). Trimming removed 11 bases at V and 1 base at J, with 16 bases between. Germline loops: CDR1 SNHLY, CDR2 FYNNEI. The CDR3 spans 14 residues.

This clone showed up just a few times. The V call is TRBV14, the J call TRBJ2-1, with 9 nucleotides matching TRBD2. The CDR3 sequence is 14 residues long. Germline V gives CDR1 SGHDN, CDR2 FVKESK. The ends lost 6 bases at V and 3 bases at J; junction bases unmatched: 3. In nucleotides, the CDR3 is TGTGCCAGCAGAAGAGCGGGAGGCTACAATGAGCAGTTCTTC. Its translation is CASRRAGGYNEQFF.

The CDR3 here is CASSVRQGYEKLFF. The CDR3 DNA reads TGTGCCAGCAGCGTACGTCAGGGGTATGAAAAACTGTTTTTT. V gene TRBV9 combines with J gene TRBJ1-4, with a weak D call TRBD1 (6 bases). The germline gives CDR1 SGDLS, CDR2 YYNGEE. The CDR3 runs to 14 residues. Trimming shortened V by 1 base and J by 6 bases, and 10 bases separated the two germline ends.

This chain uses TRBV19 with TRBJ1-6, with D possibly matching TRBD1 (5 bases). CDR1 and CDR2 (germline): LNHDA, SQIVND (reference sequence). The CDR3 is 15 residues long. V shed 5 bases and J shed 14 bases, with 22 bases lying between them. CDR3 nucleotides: TGTGCCAGTAGTCTCGGGGGGACTTCGTCTTGGGCCCTCCACTTT. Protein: CASSLGGTSSWALHF.

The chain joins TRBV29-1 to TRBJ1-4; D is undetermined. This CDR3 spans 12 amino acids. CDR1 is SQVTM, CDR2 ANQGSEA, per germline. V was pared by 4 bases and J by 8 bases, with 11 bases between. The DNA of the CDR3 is TGCAGCGTTGGCTCGGGGAGGGAAAAACTGTTTTTT. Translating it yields CSVGSGREKLFF. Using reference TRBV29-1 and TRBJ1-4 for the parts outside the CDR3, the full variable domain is SAVISQKPSRDICQRGTSLTIQCQVDSQVTMMFWYRQQPGQSLTLIATANQGSEATYESGFVIDKFPISRPNLTFSTLTVSNMSPEDSSIYLCSVGSGREKLFFGSGTQLSVL.

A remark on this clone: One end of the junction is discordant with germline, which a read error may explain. The CDR3 coding sequence is TGTGCCAGCAGCTTAGCGGGGGCCCACGAGCAGTACTTC. Its translation is CASSLAGAHEQYF. The chain uses TRBV12-3 or TRBV12-4 and TRBJ2-7; TRBD2 aligns across 9 bases. The CDR3 has 13 residues.

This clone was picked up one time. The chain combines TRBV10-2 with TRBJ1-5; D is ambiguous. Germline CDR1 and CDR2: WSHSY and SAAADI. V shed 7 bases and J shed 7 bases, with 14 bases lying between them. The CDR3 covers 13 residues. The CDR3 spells CASTLSRIQPQHF. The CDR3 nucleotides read TGCGCCAGCACCCTGAGTCGTATACAGCCCCAGCATTTT.

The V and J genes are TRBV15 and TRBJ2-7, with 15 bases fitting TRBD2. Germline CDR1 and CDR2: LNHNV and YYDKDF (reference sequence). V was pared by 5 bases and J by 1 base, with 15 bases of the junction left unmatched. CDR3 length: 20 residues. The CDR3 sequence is CATSSPPRTSGRALSYEQYF. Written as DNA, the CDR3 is TGTGCCACCAGCTCTCCCCCGAGGACTAGCGGGAGGGCCTTATCCTACGAGCAGTACTTC.

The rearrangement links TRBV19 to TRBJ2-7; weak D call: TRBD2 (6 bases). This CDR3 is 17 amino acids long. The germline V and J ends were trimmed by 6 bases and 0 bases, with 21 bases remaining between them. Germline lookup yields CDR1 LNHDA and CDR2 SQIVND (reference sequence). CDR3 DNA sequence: TGTGCCAGTAGCGACGGCCGAGGGGACTTACCCTCCTACGAGCAGTACTTC. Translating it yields CASSDGRGDLPSYEQYF.